This T cell receptor beta chain derives from a study of Graves' ophthalmopathy and Graves' hyperthyroidism. Study results and limitations: Blood also held most thyroid clonotypes expanded above 0.001 frequency.

The sequenced template was RNA, covering the TCR beta CDR3 region. Scientists carried out first-round RT-PCR using HTBI primers and then a second-round multiplex PCR. TCRdb re-analysed the multiplex PCR reads in MiXCR, keeping a single row per CDR3 protein. The top ten hold 2% to 2.5% of the sample, which has more than 300,000 distinct CDR3 sequences, approximately 18% seen once. Trimming removed 4 bases from V and 0 bases from J; junction bases left unmatched: 11. The CDR3 extends over 17 amino acids. Germline V gene lookup returns CDR1 MNHNS and CDR2 SASEGT. This clonotype was found many times. Its antigen is undetermined. Researchers turned away patients with other autoimmune diseases, uncontrolled infections, pregnancy or lactation.

The chain combines TRBV6-1 with TRBJ1-2, with 7 positions matching TRBD1. The receptor comes from an adult woman with stable Graves' hyperthyroidism. Material for sequencing was peripheral blood. CDR3 nucleotide sequence: TGTGCCAGCAGTGGAGGGGACAGTTTCTACCCTAACTATGGCTACACCTTC. The encoded protein is CASSGGDSFYPNYGYTF.